The rows below give T cell receptor beta chains drawn from one sample of a study of cytomegalovirus exposure and HLA in healthy donors. Using immunoSEQ multiplex PCR, the repertoire was profiled, and TCRdb retains in-frame clones only, with some absent. The sample holds 85,000 to 100,000 clones, 79% seen once. Sequencing was carried out using PBMCs. These receptors originate from a woman aged 40 to 50 in good health and CMV-seronegative. Each CDR3 is given with its conserved first and last residue. The order of the fields is J gene, V gene, CDR3 protein.

j_call: TRBJ1-3
v_call: TRBV29-1
cdr3_aa: CSVVLPGNTIYF

j_call: TRBJ2-1
v_call: TRBV19
cdr3_aa: CASSFSGLGSNEQFF

j_call: TRBJ1-4
v_call: TRBV5-1
cdr3_aa: CASSIPTGSSNEKLFF

j_call: TRBJ2-3
v_call: TRBV7-9
cdr3_aa: CASSPAGGPRTDTQYF

j_call: TRBJ1-1
v_call: TRBV29-1
cdr3_aa: CSVEDRTGSLRAFF

j_call: TRBJ1-4
v_call: TRBV5-4
cdr3_aa: CASSLSRNEKLFF

j_call: TRBJ2-7
v_call: TRBV2
cdr3_aa: CASMVGPRPYEQYF

j_call: TRBJ1-5
v_call: TRBV7-9
cdr3_aa: CASSLHADRGRGQPQHF

j_call: TRBJ2-1
v_call: TRBV5-8
cdr3_aa: CASSPRDRAWNEQFF

j_call: TRBJ1-5
v_call: TRBV4-3
cdr3_aa: CASSQEQGGPNQPQHF

j_call: TRBJ2-7
v_call: TRBV7-6
cdr3_aa: CASSLVGTENYEQYF

j_call: TRBJ2-2
v_call: TRBV9
cdr3_aa: CASSVLINRGELFF

j_call: TRBJ1-1
v_call: TRBV6-5
cdr3_aa: CASNRGQPNTEAFF

j_call: TRBJ1-5
v_call: TRBV7-6
cdr3_aa: CASSLAFDQPQHF

j_call: TRBJ1-1
v_call: TRBV5-4
cdr3_aa: CASSGGLKNTEAFF